The 21 T cell receptor beta chains reported below all come from one sample, sequenced in a study of regulatory T cells in long-lasting Graves disease. The TCR beta library used iRepertoire HTBI primers with Arm-PCR amplification of CDR3. TCRdb ran MiXCR on the multiplex PCR reads and lists one entry per CDR3 protein. The data contain approximately 440,000 distinct CDR3 sequences, about 25% of them seen just once; the ten biggest clones take up about a quarter. Described time point: persistent/refractory GD, antithyroid drugs over 5 years with positive TRAb. The TCR library was made from RNA extracted from PBMCs. The specimen comprised peripheral blood mononuclear cells (PBMCs), sampled when the disease was refractory, from a patient treated with antithyroid drugs. The receptors derive from a female donor with Graves disease.

The V call is TRBV5-1, the J call TRBJ1-5; D not resolved. The V end lost 0 bases, the J end lost 6 bases, and 10 bases lay between the germline ends. CDR1 is SGHRS and CDR2 is YFSETQ in the germline V gene. There are 14 residues in the CDR3. In DNA, the CDR3 is TGCGCCAGCAGCTTGGGTGTGGCGGGTCAGCCCCAGCATTTT. Amino acids: CASSLGVAGQPQHF. The entire variable domain, with the rest obtained from reference TRBV5-1 and TRBJ1-5, is as follows: KAGVTQTPRYLIKTRGQQVTLSCSPISGHRSVSWYQQTPGQGLQFLFEYFSETQRNKGNFPGRFSGRQFSNSRSEMNVSTLELGDSALYLCASSLGVAGQPQHFGDGTRLSIL.

There are a few counts of this clonotype. This chain uses TRBV10-3 with TRBJ1-5; the match to TRBD1 covers 7 bases. Germline lookup yields CDR1 ENHRY and CDR2 SYGVKD. After removal of 0 bases from V and 4 bases from J, the junction contained 3 bases not matched to a gene. The CDR3 runs to 15 residues. The CDR3, as DNA: TGTGCCATCAGTGAGTCCGGACAGGTTAATCAGCCCCAGCATTTT. Protein product: CAISESGQVNQPQHF.

This clonotype was observed a few times. A junction boundary mismatches the germline segment, possibly from a read error. The V and J genes are TRBV28 and TRBJ1-4; no clear D. Germline-derived CDR1 and CDR2 are MDHEN and SYDVKM. This CDR3 has 16 amino acids. The DNA for the CDR3 is TGTGCCAGCAGTTTCGCATTTAGAGGAACTAATGAAAAACTGCTTTTT. Translated: CASSFAFRGTNEKLLF.

The V call is TRBV7-2, the J call TRBJ2-7, with TRBD2 matching 13 bases. V was pared by 5 bases and J by 3 bases, with 7 bases of the junction left unmatched. The germline gives CDR1 SGHTA, CDR2 FQGNSA. The CDR3 sequence is 16 residues long. The CDR3 DNA reads TGTGCCAGCAGCCGTGCCGGGACTAGCGGGAACTACGAGCAGTACTTC. Its translation is CASSRAGTSGNYEQYF.

The V call is TRBV6-2 or TRBV6-3, the J call TRBJ1-5; 7 bases map to TRBD1. In germline, CDR1 is MNHEY, CDR2 SVGEGT. The CDR3 is 20 residues long. V was clipped by 3 bases and J by 3 bases; unmatched bases: 20. The CDR3 is CASSYNGAGVSRGNNQPQHF. The CDR3 DNA sequence: TGTGCCAGCAGTTATAATGGGGCAGGGGTGAGCAGGGGGAACAATCAGCCCCAGCATTTT.

This clonotype has ten or more counts. CDR3 sequence (DNA): TGTGCCAGCAGTTTATTCAGGGGGTCATCCAACTATGGCTACACCTTC. It yields the protein CASSLFRGSSNYGYTF. J is TRBJ1-2 and V is TRBV28, with 7 bases identical to TRBD1. This CDR3 spans 16 amino acids. Trimming took 1 base from V and 2 from J; bases not matched to a gene: 7. Germline V lookup: CDR1 MDHEN, CDR2 SYDVKM.

At least ten counts were recorded for this clonotype. The V gene is TRBV14, the J gene TRBJ1-4; tentatively, D is TRBD1 (6 bases). Germline V gene lookup returns CDR1 SGHDN and CDR2 FVKESK. Trimming removed 4 bases from V and 11 bases from J, with 14 bases in between. This CDR3 region has 13 residues. The CDR3 protein is CASSPLTGSKLFF. DNA of the CDR3: TGTGCCAGCAGCCCGTTGACAGGTTCTAAACTGTTTTTT.

There are a few counts of this clonotype. The chain recombines TRBV6-1 with TRBJ2-7; 9 bases line up with TRBD2. Germline CDR1 is MNHNS and CDR2 is SASEGT. The length of the CDR3 is 15 residues. With 5 bases clipped from V and 3 bases from J, the junction kept 8 bases outside the gene matches. The CDR3 sequence: CASSNSGRSGYEQYF. CDR3 nucleotides: TGTGCCAGCAGTAATAGCGGGAGAAGTGGCTACGAGCAGTACTTC.

For the CDR3, the DNA is TGTGCCAGCAGCTTGCCGACTCCGGGGACCCAGTACTTC. This gives the protein CASSLPTPGTQYF. This chain connects TRBV5-6 to TRBJ2-5; D is uncertain. V lost 1 base to trimming and J lost 7 bases, with 11 bases between them. The CDR3 is 13 amino acids. Germline CDR1 and CDR2: SGHDT and YYEEEE. The full variable domain, with the rest looked up from reference TRBV5-6 and TRBJ2-5, is DAGVTQSPTHLIKTRGQQVTLRCSPKSGHDTVSWYQQALGQGPQFIFQYYEEEERQRGNFPDRFSGHQFPNYSSELNVNALLLGDSALYLCASSLPTPGTQYFGPGTRLLVL.

This clonotype was detected ten times or more. This chain joins TRBV6-1 and TRBJ1-2; tentative D call: TRBD1 (5 bases). The CDR3 length is 12 residues. Germline loops: CDR1 MNHNS, CDR2 SASEGT. The V end lost 5 bases, the J end lost 5 bases, and 9 bases lay between the germline ends. The CDR3 DNA reads as TGTGCCAGCAGTATCACAGGTTATGGCTACACCTTC. Residues: CASSITGYGYTF.

The chain couples TRBV3-1 to TRBJ1-1; possibly TRBD1 for D (5 bases). This CDR3 has 14 residues. From germline, CDR1 is LGHDT and CDR2 YNNKEL (reference sequence). V shed 1 base and J shed 3 bases, with 9 bases lying between them. The DNA for the CDR3 is TGTGCCAGCAGCCAAGTCCGACAGTACACTGAAGCTTTCTTT. Translated, it gives CASSQVRQYTEAFF.

This chain connects TRBV2 to TRBJ2-1, with D perhaps TRBD1 or TRBD2 (5 bases each). Germline V lookup: CDR1 SNHLY, CDR2 FYNNEI. This CDR3 spans 15 amino acids. The V and J ends lost 6 bases and 0 bases respectively, with 12 bases between them. CDR3 DNA sequence: TGTGCCAGCAGAGTGGCAGGGAGCTCCTACAATGAGCAGTTCTTC. The encoded protein is CASRVAGSSYNEQFF.

This clonotype was seen only a few times. The rearrangement links TRBV29-1 to TRBJ1-2; D call uncertain. Per germline, CDR1 SQVTM and CDR2 ANQGSEA. The ends were cut back, 7 bases at V and 4 bases at J, with 16 bases in the middle. The CDR3 is 13 residues long. The chain's CDR3 is CSAPEPAAYGYTF. CDR3 nucleotide sequence: TGCAGCGCGCCGGAACCGGCGGCCTATGGCTACACCTTC.

The chain uses TRBV30 and TRBJ1-1; 7 bases map to TRBD1. V gave up 4 bases and J gave up 3 bases; unmatched junction bases: 5. This CDR3 has 13 amino acids. Per the germline V gene, CDR1 is GTSNPN and CDR2 is SVGIG (reference sequence). The CDR3, as DNA: TGTGCCTGGAAAGGACAGGACTACACTGAAGCTTTCTTT. It yields the protein CAWKGQDYTEAFF.

A few counts support this clonotype. The chain has TRBV7-2 and TRBJ1-1; D might be TRBD1 (5 bases). The CDR3 is made up of 15 amino acids. Germline CDR1 reads SGHTA; CDR2 reads FQGNSA. V gave up 4 bases and J gave up 1 base, with 13 bases separating them. The CDR3 coding sequence is TGTGCCAGCAGCTACCACCCCGGGACGAACACTGAAGCTTTCTTT. Its protein is CASSYHPGTNTEAFF.

This clonotype has only a few counts. The V gene is TRBV4-1, the J gene TRBJ2-5; possible D gene TRBD2, 5 bases. Between the trimmed V and J ends, which lost 0 bases and 5 bases, there was a span of 10 bases. Germline CDR1 MGHRA, CDR2 YSYEKL. This CDR3 spans 14 amino acids. CDR3 coding DNA: TGCGCCAGCAGCCAAGATGACTACCTGGAGACCCAGTACTTC. This sequence encodes CASSQDDYLETQYF.

In this sample, this clonotype turned up a few times. The chain is built from TRBV7-9 and TRBJ1-3; TRBD1 agrees at 7 bases. V shed 4 bases and J 4 bases; nucleotides not matched to a gene: 7. CDR1 is SEHNR, CDR2 FQNEAQ, per germline (reference sequence). This CDR3 comprises 15 residues. The CDR3 coding sequence is TGTGCCAGCAGCTCCCCGGACAGGTTCGGAAACACCATATATTTT. This sequence encodes CASSSPDRFGNTIYF.

This sequence joins TRBV15 and TRBJ1-1, with TRBD1 matching 7 bases. This CDR3 spans 17 amino acids. J gave up 0 bases and V 0 bases, and 7 bases lay outside the gene matches. From germline, CDR1 is LNHNV and CDR2 YYDKDF (reference sequence). The CDR3 loop reads CATSRDRGGGMNTEAFF. The CDR3 DNA is TGTGCCACCAGCAGAGATCGAGGGGGCGGAATGAACACTGAAGCTTTCTTT. Full variable domain (outside the CDR3, taken from reference TRBV15 and TRBJ1-1): DAMVIQNPRYQVTQFGKPVTLSCSQTLNHNVMYWYQQKSSQAPKLLFHYYDKDFNNEADTPDNFQSRRPNTSFCFLDIRSPGLGDTAMYLCATSRDRGGGMNTEAFFGQGTRLTVV.

This clonotype has only a few counts. The chain recombines TRBV20-1 with TRBJ2-5; TRBD2 agrees at 8 bases. Germline CDR1 DFQATT, CDR2 SNEGSKA (reference sequence). The CDR3 runs 14 residues. Trimming cost V 7 bases and J 2 bases; bases outside gene matches: 9. CDR3 amino acids: CSVPDGGGQETQYF. DNA for the CDR3: TGCAGTGTACCTGATGGCGGGGGGCAAGAGACCCAGTACTTC.

This clonotype has just one count. V is TRBV5-1 and J is TRBJ2-2, with a possible D match to TRBD1 (6 bases). Deletions cut 6 bases from V and 1 base from J, with 13 bases between. The germline V gene encodes CDR1 SGHRS and CDR2 YFSETQ. This CDR3 has 15 amino acids. The CDR3 DNA reads TGCGCCAGCACCCCTCGGGGACAGAACACCGGGGAGCTGTTTTTT. Protein product: CASTPRGQNTGELFF.

This clonotype occurred a few times. The V gene is TRBV30, the J gene TRBJ2-1, with D possibly matching TRBD2 (5 bases). V lost 7 bases to trimming and J lost 5 bases, with 21 bases between them. Looked up from germline, CDR1 is GTSNPN and CDR2 is SVGIG (reference sequence). The CDR3 runs to 15 residues. The CDR3 DNA follows: TGTGCCTTCGACGCGATGGCGGGTCCCAACAATGAGCAGTTCTTC. It specifies CAFDAMAGPNNEQFF.